This T cell receptor beta chain was recorded in a study of cytomegalovirus exposure and HLA in healthy donors. Broader study findings: Most TCR sequences were rare, but some public TCRs occurred in many donors.

A word on this clone: Its target is not known. The junction departs from the called germline gene at one end, perhaps through a read error. The same CDR3 arises from other DNA sequences in this sample as well.

Per the germline V gene, CDR1 is SEHNR and CDR2 is FQNEAQ (reference sequence). The CDR3 consists of 13 residues. The study ran its PCR with 60 Vbeta and 13 Jbeta primers. Sequencing used immunoSEQ multiplex PCR; TCRdb keeps in-frame clones, though not all of them. Among 55,000 to 80,000 clones listed, 78% were seen once. The material sequenced was PBMCs. The V call is TRBV7-9, the J call TRBJ2-3; 7 bases align to TRBD2. The sequence was collected from a man between 35 and 55 years old in good health and CMV-seronegative. CDR3 in amino acids: CASSLDITGGLWF. The CDR3 nucleotides read TGTGCCAGCAGCTTAGATATTACGGGAGGACTATGGTTC.